The rows below give T cell receptor beta chains drawn from one sample of a study of T-cell reconstitution after alpha-beta-depleted transplantation in children. TCRdb reanalysed the PCR reads using MiXCR and keeps one entry per CDR3 protein. Of 600,000 to 800,000 distinct CDR3 sequences in the sample, about 12% were seen once. The sample here was PBMCs, taken before TCRalphabeta/CD19-depleted stem cell transplant. The receptor set was obtained from a girl aged 2 to 10 with congenital amegakaryocytic thrombocytopenia, due to receive a stem cell transplant. CDR3s include the opening cysteine and the closing phenylalanine or tryptophan.

J,V,CDR3
TRBJ1-6,TRBV27,CASKEGQGDSPLHF
TRBJ2-1,TRBV5-4,CARSLGLTPLEQFF
TRBJ2-3,TRBV20-1,CSATSPSGGEGYTQYF
TRBJ2-7,TRBV10-3,CAIAPGLAGDFEQYF
TRBJ2-1,TRBV11-2,CASSLKSQQFF
TRBJ2-2,TRBV20-1,CSASGTSGNTGELFF
TRBJ2-7,TRBV12-3/TRBV12-4,CASSFLGLYEQYF
TRBJ2-3,TRBV25-1,CASSESGGGSAGDTQYF
TRBJ2-7,TRBV20-1,CSARDLNRTGFFYEQYF
TRBJ2-1,TRBV25-1,CASSEFEGLTYEQFF
TRBJ2-7,TRBV14,CASSDTAKRQGPYEQYF
TRBJ2-2,TRBV6-1,CASSRWTSGSTGELFF
TRBJ2-3,TRBV9,CASRSPTLRRTDTQYF
TRBJ2-7,TRBV20-1,CSARETEDSSYEQYF
TRBJ2-2,TRBV5-1,CASSAGRGNTGELFF
TRBJ2-2,TRBV29-1,CSVDVAGANGELFF
TRBJ1-1,TRBV20-1,CSASRDTLLNTEAFF
TRBJ2-3,TRBV12-3/TRBV12-4,CASTPTSGKSDTQYF
TRBJ2-3,TRBV5-1,CASSLATYPTDTQYF
TRBJ2-2,TRBV29-1,CSVFIAGELFF
TRBJ1-2,TRBV5-1,CASSRGVWKGYTF
TRBJ2-7,TRBV18,CASSPERDLYEQYF
TRBJ2-7,TRBV20-1,CSARPPGQVAYEQYF
TRBJ2-7,TRBV4-1,CASSLEGGGSWFDEQYF
TRBJ2-3,TRBV7-9,CAQAPIGQGGGADTQYF
TRBJ2-5,TRBV20-1,CSARGLARGQETQYF
TRBJ2-4,TRBV4-1,CASSRFDGRNIQYF
TRBJ2-1,TRBV20-1,CSGGATGRSSYNEQFF
TRBJ2-7,TRBV20-1,CSASPGQASYEQYF
TRBJ2-1,TRBV5-1,CASIGLENEQFF